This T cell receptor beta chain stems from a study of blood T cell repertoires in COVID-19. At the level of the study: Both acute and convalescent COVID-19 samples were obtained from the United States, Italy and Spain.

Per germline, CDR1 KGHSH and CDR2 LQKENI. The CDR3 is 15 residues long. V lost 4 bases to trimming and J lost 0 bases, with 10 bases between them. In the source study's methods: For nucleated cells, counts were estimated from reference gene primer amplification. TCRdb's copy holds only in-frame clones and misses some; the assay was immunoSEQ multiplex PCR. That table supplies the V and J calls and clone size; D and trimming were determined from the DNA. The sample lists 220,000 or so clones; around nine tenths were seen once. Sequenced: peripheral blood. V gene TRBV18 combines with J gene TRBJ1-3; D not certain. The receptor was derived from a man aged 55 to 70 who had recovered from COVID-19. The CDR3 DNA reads TGTGCCAGCTCACAAGCCGCAGGCTCTGGAAACACCATATATTTT. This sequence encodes CASSQAAGSGNTIYF.